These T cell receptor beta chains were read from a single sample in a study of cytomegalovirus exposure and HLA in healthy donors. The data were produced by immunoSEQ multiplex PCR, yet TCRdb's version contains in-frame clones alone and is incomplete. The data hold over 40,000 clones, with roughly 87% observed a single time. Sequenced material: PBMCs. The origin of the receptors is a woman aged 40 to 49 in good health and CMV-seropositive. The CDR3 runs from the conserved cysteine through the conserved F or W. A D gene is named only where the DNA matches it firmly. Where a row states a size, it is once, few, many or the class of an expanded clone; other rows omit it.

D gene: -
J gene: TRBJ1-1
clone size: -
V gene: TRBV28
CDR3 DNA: TGTGCCAGCAGCCCCCGGGGGTCGCGAACTGAAGCTTTCTTT
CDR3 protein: CASSPRGSRTEAFF

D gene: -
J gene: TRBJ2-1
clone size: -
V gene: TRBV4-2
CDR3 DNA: TGTGCCAGCAGCCAAGACGGGGTAGGGGGGACTAACTCCTACAATGAGCAGTTCTTC
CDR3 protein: CASSQDGVGGTNSYNEQFF

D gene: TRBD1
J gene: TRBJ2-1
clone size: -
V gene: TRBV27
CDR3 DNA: TGTGCCAGCAGTATGGGACAGGGAAATGAGCAATTCTTC
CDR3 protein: CASSMGQGNEQFF

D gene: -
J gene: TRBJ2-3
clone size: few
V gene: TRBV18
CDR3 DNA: TGTGCCAGCTCGCAGGGAACAGATACGCAGTATTTT
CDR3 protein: CASSQGTDTQYF

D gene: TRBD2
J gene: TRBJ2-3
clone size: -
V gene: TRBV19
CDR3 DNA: TGTGCCAGTAGTATGGGTAGCGGGAGGAGCGATACGCAGTATTTT
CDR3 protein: CASSMGSGRSDTQYF

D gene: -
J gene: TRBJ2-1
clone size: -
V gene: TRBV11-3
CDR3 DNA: TGTGCCAGCAGCTTAGACGGCACTCGACAGTTAGGTAGTGAGCAGTTCTTC
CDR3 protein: CASSLDGTRQLGSEQFF

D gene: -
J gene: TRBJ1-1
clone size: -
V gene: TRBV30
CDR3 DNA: TGTGCCTGGAGGTCGGGGAGGGTGGACACTGAAGCTTTCTTT
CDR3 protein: CAWRSGRVDTEAFF

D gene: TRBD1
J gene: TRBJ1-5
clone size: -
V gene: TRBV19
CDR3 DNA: TGTGCCAGTAGTCTAGACAGGGGGGCGGCCCAACAGCCCCAGCATTTT
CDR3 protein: CASSLDRGAAQQPQHF

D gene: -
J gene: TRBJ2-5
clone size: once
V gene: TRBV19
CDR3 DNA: TGTGCCAGTAGTATAAGGGGGGGTGGGACCCAGTACTTC
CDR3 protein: CASSIRGGGTQYF

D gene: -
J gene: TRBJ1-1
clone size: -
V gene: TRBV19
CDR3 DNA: TGTGCCAGTAGTTCTAAATTGGAAGCTTTCTTT
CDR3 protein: CASSSKLEAFF

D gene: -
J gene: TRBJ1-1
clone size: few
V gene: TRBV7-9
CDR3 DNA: TGTGCCAGCAGCTCCTCCCTTGAAGCTTTCTTT
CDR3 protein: CASSSSLEAFF